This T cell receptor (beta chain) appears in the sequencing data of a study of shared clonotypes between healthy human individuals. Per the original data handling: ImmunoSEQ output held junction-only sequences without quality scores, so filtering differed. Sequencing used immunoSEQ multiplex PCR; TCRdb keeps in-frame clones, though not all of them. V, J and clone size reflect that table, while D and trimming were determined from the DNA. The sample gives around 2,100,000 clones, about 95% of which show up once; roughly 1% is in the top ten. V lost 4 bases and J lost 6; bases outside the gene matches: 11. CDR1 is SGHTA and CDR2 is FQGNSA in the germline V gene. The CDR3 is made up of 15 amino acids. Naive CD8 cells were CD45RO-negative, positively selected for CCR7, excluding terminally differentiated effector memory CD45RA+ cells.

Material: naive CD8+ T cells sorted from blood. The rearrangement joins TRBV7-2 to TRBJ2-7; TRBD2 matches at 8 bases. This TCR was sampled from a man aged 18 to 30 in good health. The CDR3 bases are TGTGCCAGCAGCTACCCACAAGCGGGAGTAACCGAGCAGTACTTC. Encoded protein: CASSYPQAGVTEQYF.